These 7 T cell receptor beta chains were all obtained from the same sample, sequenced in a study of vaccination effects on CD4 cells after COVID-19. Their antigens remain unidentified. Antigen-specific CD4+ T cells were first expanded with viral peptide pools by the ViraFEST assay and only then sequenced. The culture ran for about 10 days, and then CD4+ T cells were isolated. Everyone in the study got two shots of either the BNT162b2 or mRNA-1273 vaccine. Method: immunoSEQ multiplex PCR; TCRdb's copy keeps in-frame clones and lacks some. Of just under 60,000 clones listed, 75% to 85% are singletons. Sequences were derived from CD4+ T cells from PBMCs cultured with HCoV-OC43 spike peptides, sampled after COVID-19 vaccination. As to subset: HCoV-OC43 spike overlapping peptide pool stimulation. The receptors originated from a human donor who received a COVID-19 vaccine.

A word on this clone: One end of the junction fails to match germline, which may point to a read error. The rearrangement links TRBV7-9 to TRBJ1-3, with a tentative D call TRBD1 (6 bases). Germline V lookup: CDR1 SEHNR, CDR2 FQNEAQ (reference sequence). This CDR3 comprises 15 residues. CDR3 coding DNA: TGTGCCAGCAGCTTAGCACCGGGGGCTGGGAACACCATATATTTT. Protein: CASSLAPGAGNTIYF.

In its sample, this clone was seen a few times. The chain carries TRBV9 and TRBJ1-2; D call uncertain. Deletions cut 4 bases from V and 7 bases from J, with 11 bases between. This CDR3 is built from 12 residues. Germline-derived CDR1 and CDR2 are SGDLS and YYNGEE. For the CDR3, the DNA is TGTGCCAGCAGCAGGGCAAACCTTGGCTACACCTTC. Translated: CASSRANLGYTF. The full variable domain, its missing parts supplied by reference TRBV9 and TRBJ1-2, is DSGVTQTPKHLITATGQRVTLRCSPRSGDLSVYWYQQSLDQGLQFLIQYYNGEERAKGNILERFSAQQFPDLHSELNLSSLELGDSALYFCASSRANLGYTFGSGTRLTVV.

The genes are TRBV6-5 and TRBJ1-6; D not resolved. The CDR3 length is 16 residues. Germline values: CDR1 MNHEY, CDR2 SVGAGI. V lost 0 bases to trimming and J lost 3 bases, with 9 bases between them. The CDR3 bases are TGTGCCAGCAGTTACTCAGACCAGGACTATAATTCACCCCTCCACTTT. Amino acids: CASSYSDQDYNSPLHF.

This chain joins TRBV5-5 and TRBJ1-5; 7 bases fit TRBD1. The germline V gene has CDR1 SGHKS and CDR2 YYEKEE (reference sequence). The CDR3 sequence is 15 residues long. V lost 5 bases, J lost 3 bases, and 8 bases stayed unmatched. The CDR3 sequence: CASSTGQDPNQPQHF. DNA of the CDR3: TGTGCCAGCAGTACCGGACAGGATCCCAATCAGCCCCAGCATTTT.

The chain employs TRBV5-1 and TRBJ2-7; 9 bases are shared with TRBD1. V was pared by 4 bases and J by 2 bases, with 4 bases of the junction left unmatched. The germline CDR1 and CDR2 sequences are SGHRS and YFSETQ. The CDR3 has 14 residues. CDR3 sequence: CASSPGTGTYEQYV. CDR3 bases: TGCGCCAGCAGCCCCGGGACAGGGACCTACGAGCAGTACGTC.

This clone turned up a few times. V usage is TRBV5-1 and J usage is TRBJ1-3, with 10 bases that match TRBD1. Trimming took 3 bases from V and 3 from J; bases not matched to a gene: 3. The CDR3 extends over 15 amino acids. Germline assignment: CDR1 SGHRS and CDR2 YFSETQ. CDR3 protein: CASSSTGGNGNTIYF. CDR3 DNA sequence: TGCGCCAGCAGCTCGACAGGGGGCAATGGAAACACCATATATTTT.

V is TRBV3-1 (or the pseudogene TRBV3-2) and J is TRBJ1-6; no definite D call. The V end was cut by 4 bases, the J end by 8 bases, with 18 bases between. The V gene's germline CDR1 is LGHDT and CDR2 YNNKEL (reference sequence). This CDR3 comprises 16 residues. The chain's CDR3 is CASSPLDPTADSPLHF. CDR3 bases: TGTGCCAGCAGCCCCCTGGATCCTACAGCGGATTCACCCCTCCACTTT.